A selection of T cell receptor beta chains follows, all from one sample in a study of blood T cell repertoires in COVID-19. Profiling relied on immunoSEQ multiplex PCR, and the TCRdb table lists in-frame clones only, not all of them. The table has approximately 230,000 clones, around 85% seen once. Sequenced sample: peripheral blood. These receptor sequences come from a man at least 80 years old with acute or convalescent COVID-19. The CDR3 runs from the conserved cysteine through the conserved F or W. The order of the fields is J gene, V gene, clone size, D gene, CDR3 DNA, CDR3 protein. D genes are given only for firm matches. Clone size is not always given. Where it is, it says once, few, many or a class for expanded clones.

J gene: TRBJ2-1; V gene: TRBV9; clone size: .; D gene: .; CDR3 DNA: TGTGCCAGCAGCGTACTCGCGGAACCCTACAATGAGCAGTTCTTC; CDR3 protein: CASSVLAEPYNEQFF
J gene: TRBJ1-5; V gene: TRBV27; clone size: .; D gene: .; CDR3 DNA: TGTGCCAGCAGTGCAAACAGGGAAGGGAATCAGCCCCAGCATTTT; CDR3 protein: CASSANREGNQPQHF
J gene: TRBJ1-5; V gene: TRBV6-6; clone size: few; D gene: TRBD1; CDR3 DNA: TGTGCCAGCAGTACGAGACAGGGTTCCCTTGATCAGCCCCAGCATTTT; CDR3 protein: CASSTRQGSLDQPQHF
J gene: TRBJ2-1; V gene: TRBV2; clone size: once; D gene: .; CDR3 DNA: TGTGCCAGCAGTGAACGGGGTGGTCCTAGCTCCTACAATGAGCAGTTCTTC; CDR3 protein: CASSERGGPSSYNEQFF
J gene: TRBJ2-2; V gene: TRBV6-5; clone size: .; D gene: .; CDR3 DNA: TGTGCCAGCACCCCTTGGACTGGGGGGAACGGGGAGCTGTTTTTT; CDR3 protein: CASTPWTGGNGELFF
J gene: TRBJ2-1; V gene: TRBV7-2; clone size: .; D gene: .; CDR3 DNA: TGTGCCAGCAGCCTAGGGCGGTACAATGAGCAGTTCTTC; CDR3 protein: CASSLGRYNEQFF
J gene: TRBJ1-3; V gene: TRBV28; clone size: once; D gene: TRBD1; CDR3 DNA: TGTGCCAGCAGTTTGACAGGGCCCCGCTCTGGAAACACCATATATTTT; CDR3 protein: CASSLTGPRSGNTIYF
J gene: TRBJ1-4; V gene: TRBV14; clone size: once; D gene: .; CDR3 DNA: TGTGCCAGCAGCCAAGGGGGGCGAGGTGAAAAACTGTTTTTT; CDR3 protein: CASSQGGRGEKLFF
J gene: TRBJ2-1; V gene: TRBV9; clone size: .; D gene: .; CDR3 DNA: TGTGCCAGCAGCGTAAGGGGGACAACGGGTGAGCAGTTCTTC; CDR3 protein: CASSVRGTTGEQFF
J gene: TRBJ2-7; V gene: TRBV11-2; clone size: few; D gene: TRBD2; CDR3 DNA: TGTGCCAGCAGCTCCCGGACTAGCGGGGGAAACGAGCAGTACTTC; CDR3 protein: CASSSRTSGGNEQYF
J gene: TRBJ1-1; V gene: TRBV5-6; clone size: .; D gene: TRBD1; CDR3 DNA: TGTGCCAGCAGCGCTGCAGGGGGCGCGTACACTGAAGCTTTCTTT; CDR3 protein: CASSAAGGAYTEAFF
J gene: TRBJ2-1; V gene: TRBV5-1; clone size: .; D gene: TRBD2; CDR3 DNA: TGCGCCAGCAGCAGGACTAGCGGGGGGGCCATTGAGCAGTTCTTC; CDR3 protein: CASSRTSGGAIEQFF
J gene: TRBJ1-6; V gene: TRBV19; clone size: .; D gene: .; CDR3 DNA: TGTGCCAGTAGTCCCCAGACAGGATCACCCCTCCACTTT; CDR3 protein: CASSPQTGSPLHF
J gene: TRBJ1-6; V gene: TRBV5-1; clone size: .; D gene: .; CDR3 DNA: TGCGCCAGCAGCTTGGCGGTGAACCGGGGAAAGAGATCACCCCTCCACTTT; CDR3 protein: CASSLAVNRGKRSPLHF
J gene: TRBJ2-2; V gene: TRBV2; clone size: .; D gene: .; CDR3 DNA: TGTGCCAGCAGAAGCGGAGTCGGGGAGCTGTTTTTT; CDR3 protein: CASRSGVGELFF
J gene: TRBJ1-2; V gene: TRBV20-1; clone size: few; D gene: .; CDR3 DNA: TGCAGTGCTAGTCCCGCGGGGGCCTACTATGGCTACACCTTC; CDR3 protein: CSASPAGAYYGYTF
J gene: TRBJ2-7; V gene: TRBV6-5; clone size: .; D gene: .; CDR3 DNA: TGTGCCTCCCGGGGGTCCCCCTACGAGCAGTACTTC; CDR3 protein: CASRGSPYEQYF
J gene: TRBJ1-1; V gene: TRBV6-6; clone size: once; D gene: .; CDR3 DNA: TGTGCCAGCACCAGACGGGCCAGGGACACTGAAGCTTTCTTT; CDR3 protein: CASTRRARDTEAFF
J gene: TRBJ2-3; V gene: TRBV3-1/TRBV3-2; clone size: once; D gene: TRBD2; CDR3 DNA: TGTGCCAGCAGCCAACCCTTTGGAGGGCGGGGGATCACAGATACGCAGTATTTT; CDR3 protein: CASSQPFGGRGITDTQYF
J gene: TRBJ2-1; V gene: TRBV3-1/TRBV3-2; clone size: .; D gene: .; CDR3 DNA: TGTGCCAGCAGCCCGACAGTTAACAATGAGCAGTTCTTC; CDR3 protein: CASSPTVNNEQFF
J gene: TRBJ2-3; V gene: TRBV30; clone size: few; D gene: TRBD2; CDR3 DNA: TGTGCCTGGAGTACCTCCGCACATCTAGCGGGGGGTACCCGGTGGACAGATACGCAGTATTTT; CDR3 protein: CAWSTSAHLAGGTRWTDTQYF
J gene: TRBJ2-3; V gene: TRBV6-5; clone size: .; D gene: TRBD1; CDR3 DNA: TGTGCCGGATTGACAGGGGGGACAGATACGCAGTATTTT; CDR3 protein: CAGLTGGTDTQYF
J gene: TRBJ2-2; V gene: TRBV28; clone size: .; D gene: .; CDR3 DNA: TGTGCCAGCAGTTGGGGCGGGGCGACCGGGGAGCTGTTTTTT; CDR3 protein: CASSWGGATGELFF